This T cell receptor beta chain was captured in a study of control samples from healthy donors and cancer patients. Looked up from germline, CDR1 is LGHNT and CDR2 is FRNRAP. The ends lost 2 bases at V and 7 bases at J; junction bases unmatched: 2. The CDR3 has 15 amino acids. Profiled with immunoSEQ multiplex PCR; TCRdb holds only in-frame clones, not every one. The profile shows 90,000 to 150,000 clones, around 89% of them singletons. The sequence was collected from a middle-aged man in good health. V and J are TRBV12-5 and TRBJ2-1; 13 nucleotides line up with TRBD2. The sequencing sample was made of blood. The CDR3 loop is CASGLTSGGANEQFF. The CDR3 coding sequence is TGTGCTAGTGGTTTGACTAGCGGGGGGGCTAATGAGCAGTTCTTC.